This is a list of T cell receptor beta chains from one sample in a study of blood T cell repertoires in COVID-19. Libraries were prepared by immunoSEQ multiplex PCR; TCRdb keeps only in-frame clonotypes and omits some of them. The table lists around 190,000 clones, roughly four fifths of them singletons, with 6% to 8% in the top ten. Sample: peripheral blood. The receptors here all came from an older woman with COVID-19, enrolled during active disease. Each CDR3 is given with its conserved first and last residue. The order of the fields is J gene, D gene, clone size, V gene, CDR3 length, CDR3 DNA, CDR3 protein. A D gene is named only where the DNA matches it firmly. A clone size is listed for some rows: how often the clone was seen (once, few, many), or a class if it is expanded.

TRBJ1-2,TRBD1,.,TRBV28,14,TGTGCCAGCAGTTCGGGACAGAGGAACTATGGCTACACCTTC,CASSSGQRNYGYTF
TRBJ1-3,TRBD1,.,TRBV18,17,TGTGCCAGCTCACCAACTGTGTCGACAGGGTCTGGAAACACCATATATTTT,CASSPTVSTGSGNTIYF
TRBJ2-2,TRBD2,.,TRBV11-2,18,TGTGCCAGCAGCCTAACTAGCGGGAGTATCAGGAACACCGGGGAGCTGTTTTTT,CASSLTSGSIRNTGELFF
TRBJ1-2,.,.,TRBV28,17,TGTGCCAGCAGACCGCGTGGGAACAGGGAGTCATACTATGGCTACACCTTC,CASRPRGNRESYYGYTF
TRBJ2-7,.,.,TRBV12-3/TRBV12-4,11,TGTGCCTCCCGGGAGTCCTACGAGCAGTACTTC,CASRESYEQYF
TRBJ2-1,TRBD2,.,TRBV5-1,15,TGCGCCAGCAGCCCTACTAGCGGCCCCTACAATGAGCAGTTCTTC,CASSPTSGPYNEQFF
TRBJ1-1,TRBD1,.,TRBV12-3/TRBV12-4,13,TGTGCCAGCAGACCAACCTCGACAGGGGCAGCTTTCTTT,CASRPTSTGAAFF
TRBJ2-3,TRBD2,.,TRBV11-2,18,TGTGCCAGCAGCTTAGTTGGCAGGTTAGGCGGGGGTACAGATACGCAGTATTTT,CASSLVGRLGGGTDTQYF
TRBJ1-5,.,.,TRBV7-2,12,TGTGCCAGCAGCTTATCGGGTGGGCCCCAGCATTTT,CASSLSGGPQHF
TRBJ2-3,TRBD2,.,TRBV11-3,16,TGTGCCAGCAGCCTCGGACTAGCGGGAGGTACAGATACGCAGTATTTT,CASSLGLAGGTDTQYF
TRBJ2-1,TRBD1,.,TRBV4-1,16,TGCGCCAGCAGCCAAGCGCCTTGGACAGGATTAGGTGAGCAGTTCTTC,CASSQAPWTGLGEQFF
TRBJ2-5,TRBD1,.,TRBV5-6,13,TGTGCCAGCAGTCAGGACAGGGCCGAGACCCAGTACTTC,CASSQDRAETQYF
TRBJ1-3,TRBD1,once,TRBV5-6,14,TGTGCCAGCAGCCTGGACAGGCTCATCGACACCATATATTTT,CASSLDRLIDTIYF
TRBJ1-4,TRBD1,.,TRBV10-3,14,TGTGCCATCAGTGAGTCGACAGGGGTAGAAAAACTGTTTTTT,CAISESTGVEKLFF
TRBJ2-4,TRBD2,.,TRBV9,15,TGTGCCAGCAGCGAGAATAGCGGGATGGGAAACATTCAGTACTTC,CASSENSGMGNIQYF
TRBJ1-1,.,many,TRBV19,13,TGTGCCAGTAGTTCCAACAGGAACACTGAAGCTTTCTTT,CASSSNRNTEAFF
TRBJ2-1,TRBD1,few,TRBV30,15,TGTGCCTACAAACCCGGGACAGGGGGCGCCTATGAGCAGTTCTTC,CAYKPGTGGAYEQFF
TRBJ2-3,TRBD2,.,TRBV28,16,TGTGCCAGCAGTTCCTCTAGCGGGAGGGCATACAGTACGCAGTATTTT,CASSSSSGRAYSTQYF
TRBJ1-6,.,.,TRBV18,14,TGTGCCAGCTCACTACAGGAGACTAATTCACCCCTCCACTTT,CASSLQETNSPLHF
TRBJ2-5,TRBD2,.,TRBV3-1/TRBV3-2,13,TGTGCCAGCAGCCAAGAGGGGGGGAGGGGCCAGTACTTC,CASSQEGGRGQYF
TRBJ1-2,.,.,TRBV3-1/TRBV3-2,19,TGTGCCAGCAGCCAAGACAGGGAGGGGCGTGGCGGGGAGGACTATGGCTACACCTTC,CASSQDREGRGGEDYGYTF
TRBJ1-5,TRBD1,few,TRBV19,17,TGTGCCAGTAGTATAAGTGCAGGGGGCGCGATGAGTCAGCCCCAGCATTTT,CASSISAGGAMSQPQHF
TRBJ2-5,TRBD1,.,TRBV5-1,14,TGCGCCAGCAGTCGGCAGGGGGCGCCGGAGACCCAGTACTTC,CASSRQGAPETQYF
TRBJ2-2,TRBD2,.,TRBV7-8,15,TGTGCCAGCAGCTCCCGGGACTACGGGACCGGGGAGCTGTTTTTT,CASSSRDYGTGELFF
TRBJ1-2,TRBD1,.,TRBV6-5,14,TGTGCCAGCAGAGATAGGACAGGGAGCTATGGCTACACCTTC,CASRDRTGSYGYTF
TRBJ2-5,TRBD2,.,TRBV6-6,13,TGTGCCAGCATGTGGGGAGGGGAAGAGACCCAGTACTTC,CASMWGGEETQYF
TRBJ1-1,TRBD1,.,TRBV2,14,TGTGCCAGCAGCCCGTTACAGGGGGCGGTACCAGCTTTCTTT,CASSPLQGAVPAFF
TRBJ2-3,.,.,TRBV10-1,13,TGCGCCAGCACTGGGGAGCCGACAGATACGCAGTATTTT,CASTGEPTDTQYF
TRBJ2-7,TRBD2,.,TRBV7-8,14,TGTGCCAGCAGCTTTAGCGGGAATCCCTACGAGCAGTACTTC,CASSFSGNPYEQYF
TRBJ2-5,TRBD2,.,TRBV7-9,15,TGTGCCAGCAGCTTAGCCACTAGCGGGAGTGAGACCCAGTACTTC,CASSLATSGSETQYF
TRBJ1-4,TRBD1,.,TRBV18,13,TGTGCCAGCGGCCAGGGGGTCGATGAAAAACTGTTTTTT,CASGQGVDEKLFF
TRBJ1-1,.,few,TRBV28,13,TGTGCCAGTAAAAGGGGTTGGAACACTGAAGCTTTCTTT,CASKRGWNTEAFF
TRBJ2-5,.,.,TRBV24-1,13,TGTGCCACCAGTCGGGAGAATGAAGAGACCCAGTACTTC,CATSRENEETQYF
TRBJ2-5,.,.,TRBV7-2,13,TGTGCCAGCAGCCCGGGAGAGAGGAAGACCCAGTACTTC,CASSPGERKTQYF
TRBJ2-7,TRBD2,.,TRBV7-6,15,TGTGCCAGCAGCCCTCGACTAGCGGGAGGCGACGAGCAGTACTTC,CASSPRLAGGDEQYF
TRBJ1-2,.,.,TRBV28,15,TGTGCCAGCAGTTTAATTGATAGGGGGGGCTATGGCTACACCTTC,CASSLIDRGGYGYTF
TRBJ2-3,TRBD2,.,TRBV7-9,16,TGTGCCAGCAGCAGTAGCGGGAGGCCCAGCCCAGATACGCAGTATTTT,CASSSSGRPSPDTQYF
TRBJ2-7,.,.,TRBV28,14,TGTGCCAGCAGTGGGCGGAGAGGGTCCTACGAGCAGTACTTC,CASSGRRGSYEQYF
TRBJ2-7,.,few,TRBV21-1,17,TGTGCCAGCCCCGGAAACCGAAAGGGACTAGCGGGCTACGAGCAGTACTTC,CASPGNRKGLAGYEQYF
TRBJ2-2,TRBD1,.,TRBV2,15,TGTGCCAGCAGAGCGGACAGGGGGAACACCGGGGAGCTGTTTTTT,CASRADRGNTGELFF
TRBJ1-2,.,.,TRBV15,13,TGTGCCACCAGCAGGTCAGGGGCCTATGGCTACACCTTC,CATSRSGAYGYTF
TRBJ1-2,.,.,TRBV19,10,TGTGCCAGTAGCCACGACAGGTGTACATTC,CASSHDRCTF
TRBJ1-6,TRBD1,.,TRBV30,19,TGTGCCTGGAGTGTACAAAGGGGGCGGGGTGGCTCCTATAATTCACCCCTCCACTTT,CAWSVQRGRGGSYNSPLHF
TRBJ1-4,TRBD1,.,TRBV27,16,TGTGCCAGCAGTCTAAATATGGGACAGATTAATGAAAAACTGTTTTTT,CASSLNMGQINEKLFF
TRBJ2-1,.,.,TRBV2,12,TGTGCCAGCAATGGTTTGGGAGGTAAGCAGTTCTTC,CASNGLGGKQFF
TRBJ2-3,.,.,TRBV11-2,12,TGTGCCAGCTTAGGGGGCACAGATACGCAGTATTTT,CASLGGTDTQYF
TRBJ1-2,.,.,TRBV28,13,TGTGCCAGCAGTAGGGAGACGGGAGAGGGCTACACCTTC,CASSRETGEGYTF
TRBJ2-1,.,.,TRBV6-4,17,TGTGCCAGCAGTGACAGGTCCCGGCAGGGGGGTTTTAAGGAGCAGTTCTTC,CASSDRSRQGGFKEQFF
TRBJ2-3,.,.,TRBV28,13,TGTGCCAGCAGGACCTCGGGGAGCAGTGCGCAGTATTTT,CASRTSGSSAQYF
TRBJ1-5,.,.,TRBV7-2,14,TGTGCCAGCAGCTTCGGCGGAGGGCTTCAGCCCCAGCATTTT,CASSFGGGLQPQHF
TRBJ1-5,.,many,TRBV10-1,13,TGCGCCAGCAGTGAAGGAGACGGGCAGCCCCAGCATTTT,CASSEGDGQPQHF
TRBJ1-6,.,.,TRBV27,16,TGTGCCAGCAGGCCACAGGGAACTCCATATAATTCACCCCTCCACTTT,CASRPQGTPYNSPLHF
TRBJ1-2,.,.,TRBV12-3/TRBV12-4,12,TGTGCCAGCAGTTTCTCTAACTATGGCTACACCTTC,CASSFSNYGYTF
TRBJ2-3,.,.,TRBV7-2,17,TGTGCCAGCAGCTTTGGAGGGAGGCCTCCTGGCACAGATACGCAGTATTTT,CASSFGGRPPGTDTQYF
TRBJ1-1,TRBD1,.,TRBV5-1,14,TGCGCCAGCAGCCCCCAAGGACAGGACATTGAAGCTTTCTTT,CASSPQGQDIEAFF
TRBJ1-4,.,.,TRBV21-1,16,TGTGCCAGCAGCAACGACACGACAGGGGTAAAGGAAAAACTGTTTTTT,CASSNDTTGVKEKLFF
TRBJ2-5,TRBD2,once,TRBV6-6,14,TGTGCCAGCAGTTACGGCGGGAGGGGAGAGACCCAGTACTTC,CASSYGGRGETQYF
TRBJ1-1,TRBD1,.,TRBV9,14,TGTGCCAGCAGCGTCCAACCAGGGGGCACTGAAGCTTTCTTT,CASSVQPGGTEAFF
TRBJ1-2,.,.,TRBV28,14,TGTGCCAGCAGTCTAAGAAGGGGTGTCTATGGCTACACCTTC,CASSLRRGVYGYTF
TRBJ1-4,.,.,TRBV28,13,TGTGCCAGCAGCTCCCCAGGCCGTGAAAAACTGTTTTTT,CASSSPGREKLFF